These 32 T cell receptor beta chains share one sample of origin, sequenced in a study of OX40 agonist ivuxolimab in advanced cancers. Library construction relied on the immunoSEQ multiplex PCR assay. The table comes from immuneACCESS by way of TCRdb, which keeps in-frame sequences with V and J called. Part of the clones is missing from these tables; in studies checked, under half for an unresolved V gene and the rest for unknown reasons. The sample yields fewer than 130,000 clones; roughly nine tenths were counted once. Of the sample, about 0.28% falls within the top ten clones. The sample in question was CD4+ or CD8+ T cells sorted from blood, obtained in a trial of the OX40 agonist ivuxolimab. Receptors were obtained from an adult with an advanced solid tumor such as melanoma, head and neck, liver or kidney cancer.

This clone was counted between two and nine times. CDR3 sequence: CASSQGFGLAGGLETQYF. The CDR3 bases are TGTGCCAGCAGCCAAGGATTTGGGCTAGCGGGAGGTCTGGAGACCCAGTACTTC. The V and J genes are TRBV4-2 and TRBJ2-5, with 11 nucleotides matching TRBD2. Germline assignment: CDR1 LGHNA and CDR2 YNFKEQ. The V and J ends lost 1 base and 5 bases, in that order; junction bases with no gene match: 12. The CDR3 is 18 residues long.

This clone was counted only a few times. The chain uses TRBV4-3 and TRBJ1-2; 7 nucleotides line up with TRBD1. Germline loops: CDR1 LGHNA, CDR2 YSLEER. J gave up 1 base and V 1 base, and 3 bases lay outside the gene matches. This CDR3 has 15 amino acids. CDR3: CASSQGGGNNYGYTF. CDR3 nucleotides: TGCGCCAGCAGCCAAGGAGGGGGCAATAACTATGGCTACACCTTC.

The rearrangement links TRBV5-1 to TRBJ1-2, with D possibly being TRBD1 (5 bases). The V end lost 0 bases, the J end lost 6 bases, and 15 bases lay between the germline ends. The CDR3 length is 15 residues. Germline V gives CDR1 SGHRS, CDR2 YFSETQ. Written as DNA, the CDR3 is TGCGCCAGCAGCTTGGTAGGGACGGATGCTCATGGCTACACCTTC. Translation gives CASSLVGTDAHGYTF. Full variable domain (rest looked up from reference TRBV5-1 and TRBJ1-2): KAGVTQTPRYLIKTRGQQVTLSCSPISGHRSVSWYQQTPGQGLQFLFEYFSETQRNKGNFPGRFSGRQFSNSRSEMNVSTLELGDSALYLCASSLVGTDAHGYTFGSGTRLTVV.

This rearrangement joins TRBV10-3 to TRBJ2-5; no definite D call. The end of the DNA fits TRBJ2-7 better, so the J call may be wrong. There are 11 residues in the CDR3. The germline V gene encodes CDR1 ENHRY and CDR2 SYGVKD. CDR3 in amino acids: CAISPEREQYF. The CDR3 nucleotides read TGTGCCATCAGTCCGGAGCGCGAGCAGTACTTC.

The genes are TRBV28 and TRBJ1-4; no firm D call. This CDR3 contains 13 residues. Germline lookup yields CDR1 MDHEN and CDR2 SYDVKM. Trimming left V 3 bases short and J 5 bases short, with 7 bases between. The CDR3, as DNA: TGTGCCAGCAGTTTCTCATCCAATGAAAAACTGTTTTTT. Translated, it gives CASSFSSNEKLFF. Variable domain in full (rest from reference TRBV28 and TRBJ1-4): DVKVTQSSRYLVKRTGEKVFLECVQDMDHENMFWYRQDPGLGLRLIYFSYDVKMKEKGDIPEGYSVSREKKERFSLILESASTNQTSMYLCASSFSSNEKLFFGSGTQLSVL.

The genes are TRBV28 and TRBJ2-7; TRBD1 matches 7 bases. Germline CDR1 and CDR2: MDHEN and SYDVKM. This CDR3 comprises 16 residues. Trimming at V came to 5 bases and at J to 0 bases, leaving 10 bases not matched to a gene. The CDR3 coding sequence is TGTGCCAGCAGTACCCGCGCGACAGGGAGCTCCTACGAGCAGTACTTC. Translation: CASSTRATGSSYEQYF.

The V call is TRBV4-3, the J call TRBJ1-1, with a weak D call TRBD1 (6 bases). There are 15 residues in the CDR3. Trimming pared 0 bases from V and 5 bases from J, leaving 13 bases between. Germline loops: CDR1 LGHNA, CDR2 YSLEER. Here the CDR3 reads CASSQDAYRVTEAFF. In nucleotides, the CDR3 is TGCGCCAGCAGCCAAGATGCTTACAGGGTAACTGAAGCTTTCTTT.

The chain recombines TRBV27 with TRBJ2-7; TRBD2 matches 8 bases. The V and J ends lost 8 bases and 4 bases, in that order; junction bases with no gene match: 7. The CDR3 is 13 residues long. Germline CDR1 reads MNHEY; CDR2 reads SMNVEV (reference sequence). The CDR3 loop reads CASPVLAGYEQYF. The DNA for the CDR3 is TGTGCCAGCCCGGTTCTAGCGGGTTACGAGCAGTACTTC.

This clone was counted once. The genes are TRBV7-2 and TRBJ1-2; D may be TRBD1 (5 bases). Germline CDR1 reads SGHTA; CDR2 reads FQGNSA. V gave up 0 bases and J gave up 8 bases, with 16 bases separating them. This CDR3 comprises 15 residues. For the CDR3, the DNA is TGTGCCAGCAGCTTAGCCGGGGCGGGCAGACTGGGCTACACCTTC. Translation: CASSLAGAGRLGYTF. Complete variable domain (other parts from reference TRBV7-2 and TRBJ1-2): GAGVSQSPSNKVTEKGKDVELRCDPISGHTALYWYRQSLGQGLEFLIYFQGNSAPDKSGLPSDRFSAERTGGSVSTLTIQRTQQEDSAVYLCASSLAGAGRLGYTFGSGTRLTVV.

A remark on this clone: Sequence at one end of the junction differs from germline and may be a read error. The chain links TRBV14 to TRBJ2-3; possibly TRBD1 or TRBD2 for D (7 bases each). CDR1 and CDR2 (germline): SGHDN, FVKESK. This CDR3 comprises 16 residues. The CDR3 here is CASSQDFRGGTDTQYF. The CDR3 DNA reads as TGTGCCAGCAGCCAAGACTTCAGGGGGGGCACGGATACGCAGTATTTT.

Regarding this clone: One junction end does not reproduce the germline sequence, and a read error may be involved. This chain connects TRBV27 to TRBJ2-5; TRBD2 matches at 7 bases. This CDR3 has 15 amino acids. Germline V CDR1 and CDR2: MNHEY, SMNVEV (reference sequence). The CDR3 region has the DNA TGTGCCAGCAGTTCGGGTTTGACTAGCCAACAGACCCAGTACTTC. Translated: CASSSGLTSQQTQYF.

This chain connects TRBV4-3 to TRBJ2-4; no firm D call. Looked up from germline, CDR1 is LGHNA and CDR2 is YSLEER. The CDR3 extends over 12 amino acids. Trimming stripped 0 bases from V and 9 bases from J, with 6 bases between. The CDR3 region is CASSQDMGIQYF. CDR3 bases: TGCGCCAGCAGCCAAGATATGGGCATTCAGTACTTC.

The J gene is TRBJ2-1, the V gene TRBV9; TRBD2 agrees at 8 bases. The ends lost 0 bases at V and 8 bases at J; junction bases unmatched: 7. The CDR3 contains 15 residues. CDR1 is SGDLS and CDR2 is YYNGEE in the germline V gene. The CDR3 DNA reads TGTGCCAGCAGCGTAGCTGGCGGGAGGTTCTATGAGCAGTTCTTC. Encoded protein: CASSVAGGRFYEQFF.

V usage is TRBV10-3 and J usage is TRBJ2-2; D not resolved. The ends were cut back, 5 bases at V and 5 bases at J, with 15 bases in the middle. CDR3 length equals 15 residues. Germline assignment: CDR1 ENHRY and CDR2 SYGVKD. This CDR3 is CAISSMAAVTGELFF. The CDR3 coding sequence is TGTGCCATCAGTTCGATGGCTGCTGTGACCGGGGAGCTGTTTTTT.

This chain uses TRBV5-1 with TRBJ1-2; D unresolved. V shed 0 bases and J shed 5 bases, with 14 bases lying between them. Germline values: CDR1 SGHRS, CDR2 YFSETQ. This CDR3 is 15 amino acids long. CDR3 amino acids: CASSLAGVEEYGYTF. The CDR3 DNA sequence: TGCGCCAGCAGCTTGGCTGGGGTAGAGGAGTATGGCTACACCTTC.

The chain is built from TRBV5-1 and TRBJ1-3, with a tentative D call TRBD1 (6 bases). Germline loops: CDR1 SGHRS, CDR2 YFSETQ. The germline V and J ends were trimmed by 5 bases and 1 base, with 13 bases remaining between them. The CDR3 spans 15 residues. The CDR3, as DNA: TGCGCCAGCAGACAGGGTATCAGTTCTGGAAACACCATATATTTT. Amino acid sequence: CASRQGISSGNTIYF.

The V and J genes are TRBV19 and TRBJ2-5, with 12 bases lining up with TRBD2. The germline V gene encodes CDR1 LNHDA and CDR2 SQIVND (reference sequence). The CDR3 extends over 16 amino acids. Trimming cost V 5 bases and J 0 bases; bases outside gene matches: 4. CDR3 loop: CASSLTSGGHQETQYF. The CDR3 nucleotides read TGTGCCAGTAGTCTGACTAGCGGGGGACACCAAGAGACCCAGTACTTC.

The rearrangement uses TRBV5-6 and TRBJ2-6; D uncertain. V lost 3 bases and J lost 1, with 11 bases in between. The CDR3 consists of 16 residues. In germline, CDR1 is SGHDT, CDR2 YYEEEE. The CDR3 is CASSWGMVSGANVLTF. Written as DNA, the CDR3 is TGTGCCAGCAGCTGGGGAATGGTTTCTGGGGCCAACGTCCTGACTTTC.

The chain couples TRBV29-1 to TRBJ2-3; 12 nucleotides agree with TRBD1. CDR1 and CDR2 (germline): SQVTM, ANQGSEA. J was trimmed by 7 bases and V by 8 bases; bases with no gene match: 7. This CDR3 has 13 amino acids. CDR3 region: CSTGTGGMNTQYF. The CDR3 coding sequence is TGCAGCACCGGGACAGGGGGCATGAATACGCAGTATTTT.

The rearrangement uses TRBV5-8 and TRBJ2-1, with 8 bases that match TRBD2. The CDR3 runs to 14 residues. V dropped 4 bases and J dropped 5; count of bases not matched to a gene: 5. Germline lookup yields CDR1 SGHTS and CDR2 YDEGEE. The CDR3 spells CASSPARGDNEQFF. The DNA of the CDR3 is TGTGCCAGCAGCCCGGCGCGGGGGGACAATGAGCAGTTCTTC.

The rearrangement links TRBV2 to TRBJ1-6, with D unresolved. V was shortened by 2 bases and J by 6 bases, with 5 bases between the two germline ends. CDR1 and CDR2 from the germline V gene are SNHLY and FYNNEI. CDR3 size: 13 residues. CDR3 residues: CASSEQSNSPLHF. In nucleotides, the CDR3 is TGTGCCAGCAGTGAACAGAGTAATTCACCCCTCCACTTT.

The chain carries TRBV19 and TRBJ1-5; TRBD1 might be the D (5 bases). The CDR3 is 14 amino acids. Germline V gene data show CDR1 as LNHDA and CDR2 as SQIVND (reference sequence). The germline V and J ends were trimmed by 5 bases and 1 base, with 9 bases remaining between them. CDR3 coding DNA: TGTGCCAGTAGTGAGAGACAGAGCAATCAGCCCCAGCATTTT. It translates to CASSERQSNQPQHF.

The chain couples TRBV27 to TRBJ2-7, with D perhaps TRBD2 (5 bases). CDR3 size: 15 residues. V was clipped by 7 bases and J by 2 bases, with 18 bases between them. Germline V gene lookup returns CDR1 MNHEY and CDR2 SMNVEV (reference sequence). CDR3: CASTPRRGETYEQYF. CDR3 nucleotides: TGTGCCAGCACCCCCCGCCGGGGAGAGACCTACGAGCAGTACTTC.

This chain connects TRBV4-2 to TRBJ1-2; a weak D match, TRBD1 (6 bases). The V end was cut by 0 bases, the J end by 6 bases, with 11 bases between. This CDR3 is 14 amino acids long. Germline V lookup: CDR1 LGHNA, CDR2 YNFKEQ. Written as DNA, the CDR3 is TGTGCCAGCAGCCAAGATCGGGGGGCGCATGGCTACACCTTC. Amino acid sequence: CASSQDRGAHGYTF.

The chain has TRBV7-2 and TRBJ1-1, with a weak D call TRBD1 (5 bases). The CDR3 has 12 amino acids. Germline V lookup: CDR1 SGHTA, CDR2 FQGNSA. V dropped 2 bases and J dropped 7 bases, with 8 bases sitting between them. CDR3 region: CASSLRQLEAFF. DNA for the CDR3: TGTGCCAGCAGCTTAAGACAGCTTGAAGCTTTCTTT. The full variable domain, with the rest looked up from reference TRBV7-2 and TRBJ1-1, is GAGVSQSPSNKVTEKGKDVELRCDPISGHTALYWYRQSLGQGLEFLIYFQGNSAPDKSGLPSDRFSAERTGGSVSTLTIQRTQQEDSAVYLCASSLRQLEAFFGQGTRLTVV.

This clone was observed once. The chain employs TRBV7-2 and TRBJ2-7; TRBD2 might be the D (5 bases). The V end was cut by 1 base, the J end by 0 bases, with 10 bases between. The CDR3 is made up of 15 amino acids. Per germline, CDR1 SGHTA and CDR2 FQGNSA. In DNA form, the CDR3 reads TGTGCCAGCAGCTTAGGCGGGTTTTCCTCCTACGAGCAGTACTTC. This sequence encodes CASSLGGFSSYEQYF.

V is TRBV6-1 and J is TRBJ1-1, with 8 bases identical to TRBD1. Unmatched junction bases numbered 3, after V lost 6 bases and J lost 0 bases. CDR1 is MNHNS, CDR2 SASEGT, per germline. The CDR3 has 14 residues. The CDR3 reads CASSPGGLNTEAFF. Written as DNA, the CDR3 is TGTGCCAGCAGCCCAGGGGGCTTGAACACTGAAGCTTTCTTT.

CDR3 in amino acids: CAAGWNTEAFF. The CDR3 nucleotides are TGTGCCGCTGGCTGGAACACTGAAGCTTTCTTT. V gene TRBV30 combines with J gene TRBJ1-1; D not resolved. V lost 8 bases and J 1 base, leaving 8 bases between the germline ends. CDR3 length: 11 amino acids. The germline V gene encodes CDR1 GTSNPN and CDR2 SVGIG (reference sequence).

V usage is TRBV19 and J usage is TRBJ1-5, with TRBD1 as a possible D gene (6 bases). V was pared by 5 bases and J by 4 bases, with 6 bases between. Germline V gives CDR1 LNHDA, CDR2 SQIVND (reference sequence). The CDR3 is made up of 12 amino acids. CDR3 nucleotides: TGTGCCAGTAGTGACAGGAATCAGCCCCAGCATTTT. It translates to CASSDRNQPQHF.

The chain employs TRBV28 and TRBJ2-3; D could derive from TRBD1 or TRBD2 (7 bases each). Trimming cost V 8 bases and J 6 bases, with 18 bases left between them. The CDR3 loop spans 14 amino acids. From germline, CDR1 is MDHEN and CDR2 SYDVKM. CDR3 residues: CASVLQGGFDTQYF. CDR3 coding DNA: TGTGCCAGCGTTCTCCAGGGGGGGTTTGATACGCAGTATTTT.

The CDR3 is CASSLGRGQGTQYF. The CDR3 DNA reads as TGTGCCAGCAGCTTAGGGAGGGGACAGGGAACTCAGTACTTC. The J gene is TRBJ2-4, the V gene TRBV7-2, with 9 bases aligning to TRBD1. The CDR3 extends over 14 amino acids. Looked up from germline, CDR1 is SGHTA and CDR2 is FQGNSA. With 1 base clipped from V and 12 bases from J, the junction kept 7 bases outside the gene matches.

V and J are TRBV7-9 and TRBJ2-6; D remains ambiguous. Trimming left V 2 bases short and J 3 bases short, with 5 bases between. The CDR3 sequence is 14 residues long. Germline lookup yields CDR1 SEHNR and CDR2 FQNEAQ (reference sequence). CDR3 coding DNA: TGTGCCAGCAGCTTAATCGGTGGGGCCAACGTCCTGACTTTC. The encoded protein is CASSLIGGANVLTF.